These 28 T cell receptor beta chains came from one sample sequenced in a study of blood T cell repertoires in COVID-19. Sequenced by immunoSEQ multiplex PCR; TCRdb stores in-frame clones only, minus some. The sample lists about 180,000 clones, around nine tenths occurring once. The sequencing input was peripheral blood. Every receptor here comes from a woman in her 70s with COVID-19, enrolled during active disease.

The chain combines TRBV7-2 with TRBJ1-3, with a possible D match to TRBD1 (5 bases). The CDR3 is made up of 17 amino acids. Germline V gene data show CDR1 as SGHTA and CDR2 as FQGNSA. Trimming stripped 1 base from V and 0 bases from J, with 13 bases between. Here the CDR3 reads CASSLDFAGNSGNTIYF. CDR3 coding DNA: TGTGCCAGCAGCTTAGATTTTGCAGGGAACTCTGGAAACACCATATATTTT.

The chain uses TRBV28 and TRBJ1-5; 7 bases align to TRBD1. Germline V lookup: CDR1 MDHEN, CDR2 SYDVKM. The CDR3 extends over 14 amino acids. V shed 5 bases, J shed 5 bases, and the junction held 6 bases outside the gene matches. The CDR3 here is CASSKQGSYQPQHF. CDR3 in DNA: TGTGCCAGCAGTAAACAGGGGTCTTATCAGCCCCAGCATTTT.

The V and J genes are TRBV11-2 and TRBJ2-7; the match to TRBD1 covers 10 bases. Looked up from germline, CDR1 is SGHAT and CDR2 is FQNNGV. This CDR3 has 14 residues. The J segment lost 9 bases and the V segment lost 5 bases, leaving 10 bases of the junction unmatched. The CDR3 region has the DNA TGTGCCAGCAGCACCGGACAGGGGGGTGTAGGGCAGTACTTC. Its protein is CASSTGQGGVGQYF.

This clone has more than one count but fewer than ten. The rearrangement joins TRBV18 to TRBJ1-4; TRBD1 matches 8 bases. V shed 2 bases, J shed 7 bases, and the junction held 6 bases outside the gene matches. CDR1 is KGHSH, CDR2 LQKENI, per germline. The CDR3 extends over 15 amino acids. The CDR3 sequence: CASSPWDRLSEKLFF. CDR3 coding DNA: TGTGCCAGCTCACCATGGGACAGGCTGTCTGAAAAACTGTTTTTT.

The chain recombines TRBV7-2 with TRBJ2-2; 8 positions agree with TRBD1. The CDR3 has 15 residues. Looked up from germline, CDR1 is SGHTA and CDR2 is FQGNSA. J gave up 6 bases and V 3 bases, and 6 bases lay outside the gene matches. CDR3 protein: CASSFGTGKAGELFF. CDR3 coding DNA: TGTGCCAGCAGCTTCGGGACAGGCAAAGCCGGGGAGCTGTTTTTT.

The V and J genes are TRBV4-1 and TRBJ1-3, with a tentative D call TRBD1 (5 bases). The V end was cut by 0 bases, the J end by 4 bases, with 10 bases between. This CDR3 comprises 15 residues. In germline, CDR1 is MGHRA, CDR2 YSYEKL. Here the CDR3 reads CASSQDSRVGNTIYF. The CDR3 DNA reads TGCGCCAGCAGCCAAGATTCCAGGGTCGGAAACACCATATATTTT.

V usage is TRBV24-1 and J usage is TRBJ2-4, with D tentatively TRBD2 (6 bases). V was clipped by 4 bases and J by 4 bases, with 25 bases between them. The germline V gene has CDR1 KGHDR and CDR2 SFDVKD. The CDR3 is 19 amino acids. In DNA, the CDR3 is TGTGCCACCAGTGACCCCGGGAGCGGAGGCTGGGGCGGAAAAAACATTCAGTACTTC. It specifies CATSDPGSGGWGGKNIQYF.

This clone showed up just once. The V call is TRBV14, the J call TRBJ1-6; no definite D call. The V end was cut by 1 base, the J end by 7 bases, with 11 bases between. The CDR3 consists of 15 residues. Germline-derived CDR1 and CDR2 are SGHDN and FVKESK. The CDR3 DNA sequence: TGTGCCAGCAGCCAAGTAGCCCTCGGGAATTCACCCCTCCACTTT. This codes for CASSQVALGNSPLHF.

V usage is TRBV5-1 and J usage is TRBJ2-3, with D perhaps matching TRBD1 (6 bases). CDR1 is SGHRS and CDR2 is YFSETQ in the germline V gene. The CDR3 has 19 amino acids. V was clipped by 3 bases and J by 2 bases, with 25 bases between them. CDR3 nucleotides: TGCGCCAGCAGCTCGCCACCCGGGACACTAATCACCACCACAGATACGCAGTATTTT. It codes for CASSSPPGTLITTTDTQYF.

The sample holds a few counts of this clone. This rearrangement joins TRBV6-2 or TRBV6-3 to TRBJ1-1; 8 nucleotides agree with TRBD1. V was pared by 2 bases and J by 1 base, with 15 bases of the junction left unmatched. This CDR3 region has 19 residues. CDR1 MNHEY and CDR2 SVGEGT come from the germline V gene. The CDR3 is CASSYHSSRDRPWNTEAFF. CDR3 DNA sequence: TGTGCCAGCAGTTACCACTCTTCCCGGGACAGGCCATGGAACACTGAAGCTTTCTTT.

This chain joins TRBV7-9 and TRBJ2-5; 9 nucleotides align to TRBD1. V gave up 2 bases and J gave up 5 bases; unmatched junction bases: 6. Germline V gives CDR1 SEHNR, CDR2 FQNEAQ (reference sequence). This CDR3 spans 15 amino acids. In DNA, the CDR3 is TGTGCCAGCAGCTTAACAGGGGGCGGAGGGGAGACCCAGTACTTC. Its protein is CASSLTGGGGETQYF.

This chain uses TRBV4-1 with TRBJ2-3; no clear D gene. Trimming pared 2 bases from V and 2 bases from J, leaving 8 bases between. From germline, CDR1 is MGHRA and CDR2 YSYEKL. This CDR3 spans 14 amino acids. CDR3 DNA: TGCGCCAGCAGCCAACCCGCGGACACAGATACGCAGTATTTT. Its protein product is CASSQPADTDTQYF.

This chain uses TRBV29-1 with TRBJ2-1; TRBD2 matches at 12 bases. The CDR3 contains 15 residues. Germline V gives CDR1 SQVTM, CDR2 ANQGSEA. Trimming cost V 4 bases and J 5 bases; bases outside gene matches: 6. This chain's CDR3 is CSVVLAGGVDNEQFF. In nucleotides, the CDR3 is TGCAGCGTTGTACTAGCGGGAGGTGTAGACAATGAGCAGTTCTTC.

This chain connects TRBV11-3 to TRBJ1-2, with 7 bases matching TRBD1. The CDR3 is 13 amino acids. Losses at the gene ends were 1 base for V and 5 bases for J; bases not matched to a gene: 1. The V gene's germline CDR1 is SGHNT and CDR2 YENEEA. The CDR3 spells CASSLVGQYGYTF. CDR3 coding DNA: TGTGCCAGCAGCTTAGTGGGACAGTATGGCTACACCTTC.

The gene calls are TRBV7-9 and TRBJ2-5; TRBD1 is a possible D gene (5 bases). Germline loops: CDR1 SEHNR, CDR2 FQNEAQ (reference sequence). This CDR3 contains 15 residues. V shed 1 base and J shed 7 bases, with 16 bases lying between them. The CDR3 sequence is CASSLVIQGAGTQYF. In DNA form, the CDR3 reads TGTGCCAGCAGCTTAGTGATTCAAGGGGCAGGGACCCAGTACTTC.

V and J are TRBV19 and TRBJ2-3; 8 bases agree with TRBD2. V trimming: 2 bases; J trimming: 6 bases; junction bases outside the gene matches: 7. Germline loops: CDR1 LNHDA, CDR2 SQIVND (reference sequence). The CDR3 loop spans 15 amino acids. CDR3 coding DNA: TGTGCCAGTAGTATACTCCGGGAGGGGTTGGATACGCAGTATTTT. Amino acids: CASSILREGLDTQYF.

The chain combines TRBV4-2 with TRBJ2-1; 7 bases fit TRBD2. The V segment lost 0 bases and the J segment 4 bases; nucleotides outside the gene matches: 9. In germline, CDR1 is LGHNA, CDR2 YNFKEQ. CDR3 length: 17 residues. The CDR3 protein is CASSQEPRGGVYNEQFF. CDR3 coding DNA: TGTGCCAGCAGCCAAGAACCGAGGGGAGGGGTATACAATGAGCAGTTCTTC.

The chain's CDR3 is CASTLGADTQYF. Here the CDR3 DNA reads TGTGCCAGCACGCTGGGCGCAGATACGCAGTATTTT. This rearrangement joins TRBV19 to TRBJ2-3; D remains ambiguous. CDR1 and CDR2 (germline): LNHDA, SQIVND (reference sequence). The CDR3 has 12 residues. The V end lost 9 bases, the J end lost 4 bases, and 11 bases lay between the germline ends. Based on the CDR3 plus reference TRBV19 and TRBJ2-3, the full variable domain is DGGITQSPKYLFRKEGQNVTLSCEQNLNHDAMYWYRQDPGQGLRLIYYSQIVNDFQKGDIAEGYSVSREKKESFPLTVTSAQKNPTAFYLCASTLGADTQYFGPGTRLTVL.

J is TRBJ1-2 and V is TRBV5-1; TRBD1 matches 7 bases. The CDR3 totals 13 residues. V gave up 1 base and J gave up 6 bases; unmatched junction bases: 3. Germline values: CDR1 SGHRS, CDR2 YFSETQ. In DNA form, the CDR3 reads TGCGCCAGCAGCTTGAAGGGGGCGCATGGCTACACCTTC. This translates into CASSLKGAHGYTF.

The chain links TRBV28 to TRBJ2-5; D call uncertain. Germline lookup yields CDR1 MDHEN and CDR2 SYDVKM. The CDR3 runs 11 residues. Trimming took 6 bases from V and 4 from J, leaving 6 bases between them. Here the CDR3 DNA reads TGTGCCAGCAGGGCGGTAGAGACCCAGTACTTC. Protein: CASRAVETQYF.

This clone appeared many times. The chain has TRBV5-6 and TRBJ1-2; D gene uncertain. This CDR3 has 15 amino acids. CDR1 is SGHDT, CDR2 YYEEEE, per germline. The ends were cut back, 4 bases at V and 4 bases at J, with 17 bases in the middle. The CDR3 loop is CASSRRPAGSYGYTF. The DNA of the CDR3 is TGTGCCAGCAGCCGGCGGCCAGCGGGCAGCTATGGCTACACCTTC. The full variable domain, rest sourced from reference TRBV5-6 and TRBJ1-2, is DAGVTQSPTHLIKTRGQQVTLRCSPKSGHDTVSWYQQALGQGPQFIFQYYEEEERQRGNFPDRFSGHQFPNYSSELNVNALLLGDSALYLCASSRRPAGSYGYTFGSGTRLTVV.

The rearrangement joins TRBV6-6 to TRBJ1-1; 11 bases align to TRBD1. The V gene's germline CDR1 is MNHNY and CDR2 SVGAGI (reference sequence). V trimming: 5 bases; J trimming: 1 base; junction bases outside the gene matches: 6. The CDR3 runs to 16 residues. CDR3 DNA sequence: TGTGCCAGCAGTCGAGGACAGGGGGCATGGAACACTGAAGCTTTCTTT. This sequence encodes CASSRGQGAWNTEAFF.

J is TRBJ2-5 and V is TRBV3-1 (or the pseudogene TRBV3-2), with TRBD1 identical over 7 bases. This CDR3 is built from 14 residues. V lost 6 bases, J lost 5 bases, and 9 bases stayed unmatched. Germline V gives CDR1 LGHDT, CDR2 YNNKEL (reference sequence). The CDR3 spells CASRHHRGGETQYF. The CDR3 nucleotides read TGTGCCAGCAGACATCACAGGGGCGGGGAGACCCAGTACTTC.

The rearrangement links TRBV7-2 to TRBJ2-5, with TRBD1 matching 12 bases. This CDR3 has 14 amino acids. Germline CDR1 is SGHTA and CDR2 is FQGNSA. The CDR3 protein is CASPGTGGWETQYF. In DNA, the CDR3 is TGTGCTTCCCCCGGGACAGGGGGCTGGGAGACCCAGTACTTC.

The chain couples TRBV7-3 to TRBJ2-1, with a possible D match to TRBD1 (6 bases). The CDR3 runs to 12 residues. The germline gives CDR1 SGHTA, CDR2 FQGTGA. Trimming shortened V by 5 bases and J by 9 bases, and 11 bases separated the two germline ends. The chain's CDR3 is CASSQDSSEQFF. The CDR3 region has the DNA TGTGCCAGCAGCCAGGACAGTTCTGAGCAGTTCTTC.

The rearrangement links TRBV6-5 to TRBJ1-5, with 7 bases matching TRBD1. Trimming took 5 bases from V and 6 from J; bases not matched to a gene: 7. CDR3 length: 14 residues. Per germline, CDR1 MNHEY and CDR2 SVGAGI. In DNA, the CDR3 is TGTGCCAGCAGTACGACAGGGTGGGGTCAGCCCCAGCATTTT. This translates into CASSTTGWGQPQHF.

The rearrangement joins TRBV7-2 to TRBJ2-7; 9 bases are shared with TRBD2. The CDR3 has 15 residues. The ends lost 2 bases at V and 2 bases at J; junction bases unmatched: 4. Germline V lookup: CDR1 SGHTA, CDR2 FQGNSA. The CDR3 loop reads CASSLQAGGPYEQYF. The CDR3 coding sequence is TGTGCCAGCAGCTTACAAGCGGGAGGTCCCTACGAGCAGTACTTC.

V gene TRBV4-1 combines with J gene TRBJ1-6; maybe TRBD1 (5 bases). Germline assignment: CDR1 MGHRA and CDR2 YSYEKL. The ends were cut back, 1 base at V and 7 bases at J, with 14 bases in the middle. The CDR3 totals 16 residues. The CDR3 nucleotides read TGCGCCAGCAGCCAAGTCCCAGGACAATCAAATTCACCCCTCCACTTT. Encoded protein: CASSQVPGQSNSPLHF.